This section outlines one T cell receptor (beta chain) sequence together with its context. This CDR3 contains 16 residues. Trimming removed 4 bases from V and 2 bases from J; junction bases left unmatched: 4. The germline V gene has CDR1 SGHAT and CDR2 FQNNGV. This entry is derived from a study of shared clonotypes between healthy human individuals. Terminally differentiated effector memory CD45RA+ cells were left out of the naive CD8 fraction, which was CD45RO-negative and positively selected for CCR7. Here immunoSEQ multiplex PCR was the method, and the copy in TCRdb shows in-frame clones only, minus some. The sample lists hundreds of thousands of clones; 98% were seen once.

The gene calls are TRBV11-2 and TRBJ2-3; 12 bases map to TRBD2. The sequence came from a man between 25 and 39 years old in good health. The sequencing sample was made of naive CD8+ T cells sorted from blood. The CDR3 loop is CASSSSSGRVTDTQYF. The CDR3 bases are TGTGCCAGCAGCTCCTCTAGCGGGAGGGTCACAGATACGCAGTATTTT.